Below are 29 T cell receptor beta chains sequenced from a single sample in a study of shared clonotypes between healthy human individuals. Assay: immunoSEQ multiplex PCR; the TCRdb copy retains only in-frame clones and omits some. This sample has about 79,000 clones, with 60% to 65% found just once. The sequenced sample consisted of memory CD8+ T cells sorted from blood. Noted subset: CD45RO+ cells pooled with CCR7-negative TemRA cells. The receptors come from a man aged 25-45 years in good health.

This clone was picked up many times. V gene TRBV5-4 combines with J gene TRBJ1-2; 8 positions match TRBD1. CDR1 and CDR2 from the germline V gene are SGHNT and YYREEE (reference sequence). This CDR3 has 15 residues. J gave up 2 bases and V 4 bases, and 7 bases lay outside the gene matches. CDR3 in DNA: TGTGCCAGCAGCCCGGGTAGACAGGGGAACTATGGCTACACCTTC. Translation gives CASSPGRQGNYGYTF.

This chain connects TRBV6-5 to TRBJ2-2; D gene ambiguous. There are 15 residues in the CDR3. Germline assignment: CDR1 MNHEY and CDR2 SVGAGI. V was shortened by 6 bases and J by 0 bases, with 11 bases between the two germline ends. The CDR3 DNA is TGTGCCAGCAGCTTGGACGGCCCGAACACCGGGGAGCTGTTTTTT. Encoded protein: CASSLDGPNTGELFF.

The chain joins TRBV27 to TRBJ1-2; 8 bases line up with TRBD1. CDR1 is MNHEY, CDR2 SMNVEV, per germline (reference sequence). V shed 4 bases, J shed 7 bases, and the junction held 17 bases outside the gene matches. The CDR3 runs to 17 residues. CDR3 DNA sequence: TGTGCCAGCAGTTCTCAACTCCAGGGGGCGCTTGGTACTGGCTACACCTTC. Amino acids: CASSSQLQGALGTGYTF.

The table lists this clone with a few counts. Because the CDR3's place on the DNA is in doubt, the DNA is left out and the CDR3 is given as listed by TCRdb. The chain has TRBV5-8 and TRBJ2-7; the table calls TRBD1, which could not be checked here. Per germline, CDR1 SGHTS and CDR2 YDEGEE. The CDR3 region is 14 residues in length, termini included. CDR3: CASSVGQGADLEYF.

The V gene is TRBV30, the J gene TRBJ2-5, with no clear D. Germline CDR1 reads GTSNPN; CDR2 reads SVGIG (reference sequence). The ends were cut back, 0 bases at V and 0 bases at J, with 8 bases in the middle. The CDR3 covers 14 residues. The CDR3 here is CAWSVFRYQETQYF. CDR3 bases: TGTGCCTGGAGTGTATTTCGGTACCAAGAGACCCAGTACTTC.

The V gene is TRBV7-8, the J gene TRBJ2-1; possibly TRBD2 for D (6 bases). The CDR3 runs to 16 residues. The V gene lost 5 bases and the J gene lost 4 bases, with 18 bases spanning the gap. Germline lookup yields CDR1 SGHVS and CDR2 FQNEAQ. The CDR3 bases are TGTGCCAGCAGCCCAAGGAGGGACCCCACGTACAATGAGCAGTTCTTC. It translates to CASSPRRDPTYNEQFF.

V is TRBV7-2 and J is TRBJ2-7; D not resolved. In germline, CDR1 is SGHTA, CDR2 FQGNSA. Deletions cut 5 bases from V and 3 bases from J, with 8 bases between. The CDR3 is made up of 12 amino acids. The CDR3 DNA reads TGTGCCAGCAGCCCAGTGAACTACGAGCAGTACTTC. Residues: CASSPVNYEQYF. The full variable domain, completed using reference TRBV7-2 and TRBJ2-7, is GAGVSQSPSNKVTEKGKDVELRCDPISGHTALYWYRQSLGQGLEFLIYFQGNSAPDKSGLPSDRFSAERTGGSVSTLTIQRTQQEDSAVYLCASSPVNYEQYFGPGTRLTVT.

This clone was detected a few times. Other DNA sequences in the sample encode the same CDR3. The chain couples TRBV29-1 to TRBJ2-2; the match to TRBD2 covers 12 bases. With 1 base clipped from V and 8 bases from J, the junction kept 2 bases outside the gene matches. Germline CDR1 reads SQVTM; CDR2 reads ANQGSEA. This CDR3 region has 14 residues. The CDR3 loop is CSVEGLAGEGELFF. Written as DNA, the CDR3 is TGCAGCGTTGAAGGACTAGCGGGAGAAGGGGAGCTGTTTTTT.

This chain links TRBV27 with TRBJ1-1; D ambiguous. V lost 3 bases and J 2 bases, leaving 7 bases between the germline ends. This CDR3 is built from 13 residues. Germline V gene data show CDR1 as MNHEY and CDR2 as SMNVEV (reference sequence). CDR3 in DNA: TGTGCCAGCAGTTTTCTCGTAAACACTGAAGCTTTCTTT. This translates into CASSFLVNTEAFF.

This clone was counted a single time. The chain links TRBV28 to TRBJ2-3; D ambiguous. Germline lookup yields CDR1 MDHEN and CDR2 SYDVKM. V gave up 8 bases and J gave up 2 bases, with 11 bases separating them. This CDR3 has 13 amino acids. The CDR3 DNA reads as TGTGCCAGCTTGGTCAGTTTCACAGATACGCAGTATTTT. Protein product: CASLVSFTDTQYF.

As DNA, the CDR3 is TGTGCCAGCAGCGTAGGAGCGGGAGGTCCCTCCTACGAGCAGTACTTC. Amino acid sequence: CASSVGAGGPSYEQYF. V and J are TRBV9 and TRBJ2-7, with 9 positions matching TRBD2. In germline, CDR1 is SGDLS, CDR2 YYNGEE. Trimming removed 0 bases from V and 0 bases from J; junction bases left unmatched: 4. This CDR3 contains 16 residues. The whole variable domain, filled in from reference TRBV9 and TRBJ2-7, reads DSGVTQTPKHLITATGQRVTLRCSPRSGDLSVYWYQQSLDQGLQFLIQYYNGEERAKGNILERFSAQQFPDLHSELNLSSLELGDSALYFCASSVGAGGPSYEQYFGPGTRLTVT.

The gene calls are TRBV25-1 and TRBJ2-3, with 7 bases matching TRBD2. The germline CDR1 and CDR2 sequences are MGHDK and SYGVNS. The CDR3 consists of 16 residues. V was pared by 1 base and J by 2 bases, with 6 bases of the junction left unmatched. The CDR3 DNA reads TGTGCCAGCAGTGAATCTGGAGGGGACTACACAGATACGCAGTATTTT. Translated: CASSESGGDYTDTQYF.

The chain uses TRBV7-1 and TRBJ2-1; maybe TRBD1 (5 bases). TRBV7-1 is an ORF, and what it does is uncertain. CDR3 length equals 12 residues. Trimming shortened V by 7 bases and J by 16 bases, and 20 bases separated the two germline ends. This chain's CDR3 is CASTRGLRGHFF. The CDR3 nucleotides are TGTGCCAGCACCCGTGGGTTAAGGGGTCATTTCTTC.

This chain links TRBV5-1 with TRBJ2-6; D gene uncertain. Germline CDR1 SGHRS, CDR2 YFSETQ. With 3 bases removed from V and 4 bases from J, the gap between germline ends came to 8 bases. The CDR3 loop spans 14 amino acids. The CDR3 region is CASSSSMGANVLTF. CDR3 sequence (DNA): TGCGCCAGCAGCTCCTCTATGGGGGCCAACGTCCTGACTTTC.

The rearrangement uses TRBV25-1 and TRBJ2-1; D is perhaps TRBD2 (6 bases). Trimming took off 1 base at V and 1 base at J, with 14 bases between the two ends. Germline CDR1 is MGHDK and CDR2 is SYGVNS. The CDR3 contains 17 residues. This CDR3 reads CASSESFRERSYNEQFF. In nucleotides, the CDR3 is TGTGCCAGCAGTGAATCATTCCGGGAGAGGTCCTACAATGAGCAGTTCTTC.

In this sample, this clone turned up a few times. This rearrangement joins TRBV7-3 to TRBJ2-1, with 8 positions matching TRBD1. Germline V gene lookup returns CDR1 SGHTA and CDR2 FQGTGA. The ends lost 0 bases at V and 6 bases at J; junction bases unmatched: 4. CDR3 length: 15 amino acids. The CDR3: CASSLTQGGGNEQFF. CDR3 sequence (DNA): TGTGCCAGCAGCTTAACACAGGGGGGAGGCAATGAGCAGTTCTTC.

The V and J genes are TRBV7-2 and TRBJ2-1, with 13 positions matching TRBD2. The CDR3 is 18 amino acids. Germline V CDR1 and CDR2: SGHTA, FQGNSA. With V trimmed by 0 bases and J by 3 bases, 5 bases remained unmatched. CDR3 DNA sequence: TGTGCCAGCAGCTTAGCACTAGCGGGAGGGCCTTACTACAATGAGCAGTTCTTC. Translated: CASSLALAGGPYYNEQFF.

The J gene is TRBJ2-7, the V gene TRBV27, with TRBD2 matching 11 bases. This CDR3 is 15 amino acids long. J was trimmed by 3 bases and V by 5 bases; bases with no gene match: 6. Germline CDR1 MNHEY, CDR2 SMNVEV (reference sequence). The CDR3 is CASSAGTSGYYEQYF. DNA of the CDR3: TGTGCCAGCAGTGCCGGGACTAGCGGATACTACGAGCAGTACTTC.

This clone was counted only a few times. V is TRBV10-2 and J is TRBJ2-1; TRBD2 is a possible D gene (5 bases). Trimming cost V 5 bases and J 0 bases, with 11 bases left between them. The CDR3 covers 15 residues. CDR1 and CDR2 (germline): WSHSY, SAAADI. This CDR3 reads CASSSSGSSYNEQFF. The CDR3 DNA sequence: TGCGCCAGCAGTTCGAGCGGTAGCTCCTACAATGAGCAGTTCTTC.

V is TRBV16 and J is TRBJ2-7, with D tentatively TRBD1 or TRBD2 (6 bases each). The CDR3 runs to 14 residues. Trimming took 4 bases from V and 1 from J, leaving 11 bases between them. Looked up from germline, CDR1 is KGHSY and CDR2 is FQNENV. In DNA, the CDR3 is TGTGCCAGCAGCCGTGGGGGGCTTTCCTACGAGCAGTACTTC. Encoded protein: CASSRGGLSYEQYF.

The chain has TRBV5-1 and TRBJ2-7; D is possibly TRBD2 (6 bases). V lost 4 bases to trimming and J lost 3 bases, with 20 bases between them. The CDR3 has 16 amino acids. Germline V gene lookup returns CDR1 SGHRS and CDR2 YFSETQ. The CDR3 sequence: CASSDGGVLSGYEQYF. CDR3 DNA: TGCGCCAGCAGCGACGGGGGAGTTCTCTCGGGCTACGAGCAGTACTTC. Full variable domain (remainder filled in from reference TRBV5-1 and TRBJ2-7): KAGVTQTPRYLIKTRGQQVTLSCSPISGHRSVSWYQQTPGQGLQFLFEYFSETQRNKGNFPGRFSGRQFSNSRSEMNVSTLELGDSALYLCASSDGGVLSGYEQYFGPGTRLTVT.

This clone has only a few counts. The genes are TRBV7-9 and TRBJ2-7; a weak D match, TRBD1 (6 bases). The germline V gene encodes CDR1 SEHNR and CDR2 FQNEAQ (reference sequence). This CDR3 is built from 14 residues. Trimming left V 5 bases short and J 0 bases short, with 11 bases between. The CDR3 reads CASSTWDNSYEQYF. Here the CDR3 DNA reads TGTGCCAGCAGCACGTGGGACAACTCCTACGAGCAGTACTTC.

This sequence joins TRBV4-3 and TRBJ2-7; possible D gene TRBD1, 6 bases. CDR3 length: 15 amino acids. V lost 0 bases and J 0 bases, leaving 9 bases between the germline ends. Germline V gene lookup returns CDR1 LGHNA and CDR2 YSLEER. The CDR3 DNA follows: TGCGCCAGCAGCCAAGATACAGGGAGCTCCTACGAGCAGTACTTC. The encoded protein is CASSQDTGSSYEQYF.

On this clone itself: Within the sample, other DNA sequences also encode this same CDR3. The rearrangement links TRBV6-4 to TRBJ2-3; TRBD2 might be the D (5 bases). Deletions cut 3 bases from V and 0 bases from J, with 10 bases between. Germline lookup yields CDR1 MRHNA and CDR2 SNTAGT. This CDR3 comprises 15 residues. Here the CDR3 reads CASSDSAGSTDTQYF. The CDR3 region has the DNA TGTGCCAGCAGTGATTCGGCGGGTAGCACAGATACGCAGTATTTT.

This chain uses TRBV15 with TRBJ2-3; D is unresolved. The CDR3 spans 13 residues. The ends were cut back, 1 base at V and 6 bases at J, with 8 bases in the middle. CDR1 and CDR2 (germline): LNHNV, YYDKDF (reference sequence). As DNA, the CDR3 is TGTGCCACCAGCAGAGTCCCTGGGGATACGCAGTATTTT. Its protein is CATSRVPGDTQYF.

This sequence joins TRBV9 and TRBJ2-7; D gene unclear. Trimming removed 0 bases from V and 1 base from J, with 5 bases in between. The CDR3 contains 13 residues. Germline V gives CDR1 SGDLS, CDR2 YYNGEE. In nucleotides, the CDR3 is TGTGCCAGCAGCGTAGCGGATTCCTACGAGCAGTACTTC. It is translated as CASSVADSYEQYF.

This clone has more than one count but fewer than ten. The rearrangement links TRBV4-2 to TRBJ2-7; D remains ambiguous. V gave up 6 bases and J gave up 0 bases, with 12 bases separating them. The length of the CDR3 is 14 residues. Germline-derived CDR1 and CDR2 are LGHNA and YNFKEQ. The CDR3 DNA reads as TGTGCCAGCAGGCCGCGCAGAAGCTCCTACGAGCAGTACTTC. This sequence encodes CASRPRRSSYEQYF.

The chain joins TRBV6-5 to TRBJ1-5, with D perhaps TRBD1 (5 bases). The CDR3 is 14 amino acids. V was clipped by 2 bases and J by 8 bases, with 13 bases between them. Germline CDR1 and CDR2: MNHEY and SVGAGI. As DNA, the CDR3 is TGTGCCAGCAGTTACGGGGCTAAGATGGAGCCCCAGCATTTT. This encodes CASSYGAKMEPQHF.

For the CDR3, the DNA is TGTGCCAGCAGTGGGCTAGCGGGAAACAATGAGCAGTTCTTC. Translation gives CASSGLAGNNEQFF. The chain links TRBV2 to TRBJ2-1; TRBD2 aligns across 9 bases. Trimming took 4 bases from V and 5 from J; bases not matched to a gene: 3. In germline, CDR1 is SNHLY, CDR2 FYNNEI. The CDR3 covers 14 residues.